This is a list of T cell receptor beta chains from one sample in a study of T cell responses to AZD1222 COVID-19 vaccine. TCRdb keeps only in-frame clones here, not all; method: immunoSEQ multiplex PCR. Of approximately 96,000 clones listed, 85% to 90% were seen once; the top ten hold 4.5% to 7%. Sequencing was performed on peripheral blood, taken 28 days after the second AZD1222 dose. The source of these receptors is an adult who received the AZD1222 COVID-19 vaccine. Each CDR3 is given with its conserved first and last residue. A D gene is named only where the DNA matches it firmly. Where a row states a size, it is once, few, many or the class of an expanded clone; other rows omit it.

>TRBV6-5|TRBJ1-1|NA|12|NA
CASSGGLSEAFF
TGTGCCAGCAGCGGGGGGCTTAGTGAAGCTTTCTTT
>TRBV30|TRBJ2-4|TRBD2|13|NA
CAWSRGGENIQYF
TGTGCCTGGAGCCGGGGGGGGGAAAACATTCAGTACTTC
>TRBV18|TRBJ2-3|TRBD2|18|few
CASSPPMTSGPSTDTQYF
TGTGCCAGCTCACCACCGATGACTAGCGGACCCTCTACGGATACGCAGTATTTT
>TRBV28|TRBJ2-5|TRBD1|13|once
CATYLTGRETQYF
TGTGCCACCTACTTGACAGGGCGGGAGACCCAGTACTTC
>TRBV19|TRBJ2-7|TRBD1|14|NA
CASSLTGGPYEQYF
TGTGCCAGTAGCCTGACAGGGGGACCCTACGAGCAGTACTTC
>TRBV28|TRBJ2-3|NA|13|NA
CASSLPLRDTQYF
TGTGCCAGCAGTCTCCCTTTGCGGGATACGCAGTATTTT
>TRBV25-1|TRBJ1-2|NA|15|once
CASSEGGQEYYGYTF
TGTGCCAGCAGTGAGGGGGGTCAGGAGTACTATGGCTACACCTTC
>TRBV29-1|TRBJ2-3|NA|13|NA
CSVSLLAEDTQYF
TGCAGCGTTTCCCTTCTCGCGGAGGATACGCAGTATTTT
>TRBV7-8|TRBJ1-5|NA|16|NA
CASSFGGWEENQPQHF
TGTGCCAGCAGCTTCGGCGGGTGGGAGGAAAATCAGCCCCAGCATTTT
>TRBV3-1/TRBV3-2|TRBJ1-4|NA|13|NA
CASVNGGSGKLFF
TGTGCCAGCGTAAACGGGGGGTCCGGAAAACTGTTTTTT
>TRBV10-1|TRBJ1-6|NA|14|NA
CASSEQQGKSPLHF
TGCGCCAGCAGTGAGCAGCAGGGAAAATCACCCCTCCACTTT
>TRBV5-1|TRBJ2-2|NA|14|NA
CASSLQPDTGELFF
TGCGCCAGCAGCTTGCAGCCTGACACCGGGGAGCTGTTTTTT
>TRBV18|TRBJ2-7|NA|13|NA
CASSNRDTYEQYF
TGTGCCAGCTCAAACCGGGACACCTACGAGCAGTACTTC
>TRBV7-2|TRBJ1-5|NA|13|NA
CASSQDRNQPQHF
TGTGCCAGCAGCCAAGACAGGAATCAGCCCCAGCATTTT
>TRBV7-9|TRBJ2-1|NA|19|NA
CASSLGPQGGRGVYNEQFF
TGTGCCAGCAGCTTAGGCCCGCAGGGCGGGCGGGGAGTATACAATGAGCAGTTCTTC
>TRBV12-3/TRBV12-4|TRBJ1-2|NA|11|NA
CASSLGYGYTF
TGTGCCAGCAGTTTAGGCTATGGCTACACCTTC
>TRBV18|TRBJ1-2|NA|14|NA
CASSPGDGNYGYTF
TGTGCCAGCTCACCTGGGGACGGCAACTATGGCTACACCTTC
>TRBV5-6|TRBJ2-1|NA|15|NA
CASSLEGDLYNEQFF
TGTGCCAGCAGCTTGGAGGGGGACCTCTACAATGAGCAGTTCTTC
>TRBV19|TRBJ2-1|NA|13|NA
CASSIGNYNEQFF
TGTGCCAGTAGTATCGGAAACTACAATGAGCAGTTCTTC
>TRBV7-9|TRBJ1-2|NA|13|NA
CASSLLRINGYTF
TGTGCCAGCAGCTTGTTACGCATCAATGGCTACACCTTC
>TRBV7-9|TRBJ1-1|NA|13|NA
CASRSDRNTEAFF
TGTGCCAGCAGATCCGATCGGAACACTGAAGCTTTCTTT
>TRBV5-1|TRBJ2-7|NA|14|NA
CASSLLGGLGEQYF
TGCGCCAGCAGCTTACTTGGAGGTCTTGGCGAGCAGTACTTC
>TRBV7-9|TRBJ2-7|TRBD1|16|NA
CASSLAPGTGKYEQYF
TGTGCCAGCAGCTTAGCGCCCGGGACAGGGAAATACGAGCAGTACTTC
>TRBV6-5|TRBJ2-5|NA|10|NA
CASRVETQYF
TGTGCCAGCAGGGTGGAGACCCAGTACTTC
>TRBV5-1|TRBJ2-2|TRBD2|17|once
CASSLEASGTNTGELFF
TGCGCCAGCAGCTTGGAGGCTAGCGGGACTAACACCGGGGAGCTGTTTTTT
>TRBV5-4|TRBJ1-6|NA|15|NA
CASSLRQGSGSPLHF
TGTGCCAGCAGCTTGCGGCAGGGTTCGGGGTCACCCCTCCACTTT
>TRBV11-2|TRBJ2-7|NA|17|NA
CASSLDHATFRAYEQYF
TGTGCCAGCAGCTTAGATCACGCTACTTTTAGGGCCTACGAGCAGTACTTC
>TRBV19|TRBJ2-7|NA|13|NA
CASSIAGQSEQYF
TGTGCCAGTAGTATAGCCGGCCAGTCCGAGCAGTACTTC
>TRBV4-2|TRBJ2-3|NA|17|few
CASSQDGAGSSTDTQYF
TGTGCCAGCAGCCAAGATGGAGCGGGTTCTAGCACAGATACGCAGTATTTT
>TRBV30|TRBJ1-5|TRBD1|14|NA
CAWSRGTVNQPQHF
TGTGCCTGGAGCAGAGGGACAGTCAATCAGCCCCAGCATTTT
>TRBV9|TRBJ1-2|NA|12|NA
CASSVQVSGYTF
TGTGCCAGCAGCGTCCAAGTGAGTGGCTACACCTTC
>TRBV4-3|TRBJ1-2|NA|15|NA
CASSHRTRENYGYTF
TGCGCCAGCAGCCACCGGACCCGGGAGAACTATGGCTACACCTTC
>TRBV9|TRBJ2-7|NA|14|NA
CASSVVPSSYEQYF
TGTGCCAGCAGCGTAGTTCCATCCTCCTACGAGCAGTACTTC
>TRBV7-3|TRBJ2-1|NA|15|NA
CASSLADSTYNEQFF
TGTGCCAGCAGTTTAGCGGACTCCACCTACAATGAGCAGTTCTTC
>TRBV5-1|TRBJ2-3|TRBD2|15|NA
CASNPVAGVGDTQYF
TGCGCCAGCAACCCGGTAGCGGGAGTGGGAGATACGCAGTATTTT
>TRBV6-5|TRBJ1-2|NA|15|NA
CASTEGWGANYGYTF
TGTGCCAGCACCGAAGGATGGGGGGCTAACTATGGCTACACCTTC
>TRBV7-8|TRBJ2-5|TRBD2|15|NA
CASSLEGRGEETQYF
TGTGCCAGCAGCTTAGAGGGGCGGGGGGAAGAGACCCAGTACTTC
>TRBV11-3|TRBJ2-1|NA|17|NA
CASSLRGGTFLGNEQFF
TGTGCCAGCAGCTTAAGGGGGGGGACATTTTTAGGCAATGAGCAGTTCTTC
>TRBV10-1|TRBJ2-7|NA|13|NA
CASGGHLSYEQYF
TGCGCCAGCGGAGGACACCTCTCCTACGAGCAGTACTTC